These 14 T cell receptor beta chains share one sample of origin, sequenced in a study of T cell responses to AZD1222 COVID-19 vaccine. The protocol was immunoSEQ multiplex PCR, while the TCRdb copy is restricted to in-frame clones and leaves out a portion. The data show about 130,000 clones, around 90% seen once. This sample comprised peripheral blood, obtained on day 0 of AZD1222 vaccination. These receptors originate from an adult in good health.

This chain connects TRBV5-6 to TRBJ2-3; maybe TRBD2 (5 bases). V lost 0 bases and J lost 6, with 17 bases in between. Germline V CDR1 and CDR2: SGHDT, YYEEEE. The CDR3 extends over 16 amino acids. The CDR3 spells CASSLVRERVTDTQYF. In nucleotides, the CDR3 is TGTGCCAGCAGCTTGGTGAGGGAGAGGGTAACGGATACGCAGTATTTT.

This sequence joins TRBV2 and TRBJ1-1; no clear D. Trimming took off 2 bases at V and 3 bases at J, with 10 bases between the two ends. CDR1 SNHLY and CDR2 FYNNEI come from the germline V gene. CDR3 length: 14 residues. This CDR3 reads CASSEMGADTEAFF. Here the CDR3 DNA reads TGTGCCAGCAGTGAAATGGGAGCGGACACTGAAGCTTTCTTT.

The chain links TRBV7-2 to TRBJ2-1, with D possibly called TRBD1 or TRBD2 (5 bases each). The length of the CDR3 is 13 residues. Between the trimmed V and J ends, which lost 3 bases and 9 bases, there was a span of 12 bases. CDR1 and CDR2 from the germline V gene are SGHTA and FQGNSA. CDR3 region: CASSFPGTGEQFF. The CDR3 region has the DNA TGTGCCAGCAGCTTCCCGGGGACCGGTGAGCAGTTCTTC.

In DNA, the CDR3 is TGTGCCAGCAGCTTGGGGGACGGATACTATGGCTACACCTTC. Translation: CASSLGDGYYGYTF. The rearrangement joins TRBV5-8 to TRBJ1-2, with D possibly being TRBD1 (5 bases). CDR1 is SGHTS and CDR2 is YDEGEE in the germline V gene. Trimming left V 0 bases short and J 3 bases short, with 9 bases between. The CDR3 is made up of 14 amino acids.

The CDR3 coding sequence is TGTGCCAGCAGCCCGCAAAGGTCTCGAGACACTGAAGCTTTCTTT. It is translated as CASSPQRSRDTEAFF. V usage is TRBV9 and J usage is TRBJ1-1, with D unresolved. Trimming took 4 bases from V and 3 from J, leaving 16 bases between them. The CDR3 is made up of 15 amino acids. CDR1 is SGDLS and CDR2 is YYNGEE in the germline V gene. Supplemented by reference TRBV9 and TRBJ1-1, the full variable domain reads DSGVTQTPKHLITATGQRVTLRCSPRSGDLSVYWYQQSLDQGLQFLIQYYNGEERAKGNILERFSAQQFPDLHSELNLSSLELGDSALYFCASSPQRSRDTEAFFGQGTRLTVV.

The chain joins TRBV3-1 (or the pseudogene TRBV3-2) to TRBJ1-5; tentative D call: TRBD1 (5 bases). CDR3 length: 15 residues. Trimming pared 1 base from V and 6 bases from J, leaving 13 bases between. The V gene's germline CDR1 is LGHDT and CDR2 YNNKEL (reference sequence). The CDR3 coding sequence is TGTGCCAGCAGCCAAGGTAGAGGGGTAGGTCAGCCCCAGCATTTT. It codes for CASSQGRGVGQPQHF.

V is TRBV10-3 and J is TRBJ1-1; unclear D gene. Trimming pared 3 bases from V and 7 bases from J, leaving 6 bases between. In germline, CDR1 is ENHRY, CDR2 SYGVKD. The CDR3 runs 11 residues. CDR3 region: CAISDQYEAFF. The CDR3 DNA reads as TGTGCCATCAGTGATCAGTATGAAGCTTTCTTT.

V and J are TRBV19 and TRBJ1-2, with unresolved D. Germline V gene data show CDR1 as LNHDA and CDR2 as SQIVND (reference sequence). V lost 7 bases and J lost 7, with 13 bases in between. The CDR3 consists of 12 residues. This CDR3 is CASTTVLGGYTF. The CDR3 DNA is TGTGCCAGTACCACAGTCCTTGGTGGCTACACCTTC.

The V and J genes are TRBV4-1 and TRBJ1-1, with 11 bases fitting TRBD1. CDR1 is MGHRA and CDR2 is YSYEKL in the germline V gene. V trimming: 4 bases; J trimming: 4 bases; junction bases outside the gene matches: 5. CDR3 length equals 15 residues. The CDR3 region has the DNA TGCGCCAGCAGCCGATCCGGGACAGGGGGCACTGAAGCTTTCTTT. It yields the protein CASSRSGTGGTEAFF.

The chain employs TRBV18 and TRBJ1-6; D remains unclear. Deletions cut 8 bases from V and 2 bases from J, with 10 bases between. The CDR3 covers 14 residues. Germline CDR1 is KGHSH and CDR2 is LQKENI. The CDR3 protein is CASAEGTYNSPLHF. The CDR3 nucleotides read TGTGCCAGCGCCGAGGGTACCTATAATTCACCCCTCCACTTT. Full variable domain (rest looked up from reference TRBV18 and TRBJ1-6): NAGVMQNPRHLVRRRGQEARLRCSPMKGHSHVYWYRQLPEEGLKFMVYLQKENIIDESGMPKERFSAEFPKEGPSILRIQQVVRGDSAAYFCASAEGTYNSPLHFGNGTRLTVT.

In this sample, this clone turned up once. The rearrangement links TRBV2 to TRBJ1-2, with D tentatively TRBD1 (6 bases). CDR3 length: 12 amino acids. Germline V CDR1 and CDR2: SNHLY, FYNNEI. The V end was cut by 9 bases, the J end by 8 bases, with 16 bases between. The CDR3 bases are TGTGCCAGTCGACAGGATCAAGGGGGCTACACCTTC. The encoded protein is CASRQDQGGYTF.

The chain is built from TRBV10-3 and TRBJ2-3; 9 nucleotides line up with TRBD1. The V gene's germline CDR1 is ENHRY and CDR2 SYGVKD. The V and J ends lost 7 bases and 5 bases, in that order; junction bases with no gene match: 10. The CDR3 has 15 amino acids. The CDR3, as DNA: TGTGCCATCACCCCGGGACAGGGACGAGGAGATACGCAGTATTTT. Protein: CAITPGQGRGDTQYF.

Details on this clone: The sample has other DNA sequences that encode this CDR3 too. The chain employs TRBV18 and TRBJ1-5, with 9 bases fitting TRBD1. Germline V gene lookup returns CDR1 KGHSH and CDR2 LQKENI. Germline trimming cut 3 bases from V and 3 bases from J; bases unmatched to any gene: 3. There are 15 residues in the CDR3. The CDR3 region is CASSPGTGNNQPQHF. CDR3 nucleotide sequence: TGTGCCAGCTCACCCGGGACAGGGAACAATCAGCCCCAGCATTTT.

There are a few counts of this clone. The chain combines TRBV7-9 with TRBJ2-7; D gene unclear. V was clipped by 5 bases and J by 4 bases, with 9 bases between them. Germline-derived CDR1 and CDR2 are SEHNR and FQNEAQ (reference sequence). The CDR3 length is 12 residues. Here the CDR3 reads CASSPDGYEQYF. The CDR3 bases are TGTGCCAGCAGCCCCGACGGATACGAGCAGTACTTC.